The T cell receptor (beta chain) described here comes from a study of blood T cell repertoires in COVID-19. Study as a whole: In each case, the material was cDNA or gDNA derived from T cells, B-cell-depleted T cells, or PBMCs.

The CDR3 has 15 amino acids. The germline V gene has CDR1 LGHNT and CDR2 FRNRAP. Between the trimmed V and J ends, which lost 2 bases and 3 bases, there was a span of 13 bases. Original handling: For nucleated cells, counts were estimated from reference gene primer amplification. Using immunoSEQ multiplex PCR, the repertoire was profiled, and TCRdb retains in-frame clones only, with some absent. That table furnishes V, J and clone size, whereas the DNA furnished D and trimming. The sample has about 130,000 clones, roughly 74% seen once. The chain links TRBV12-5 to TRBJ1-1; D remains unclear. The sequenced material came from peripheral blood. The receptor comes from a man between 60 and 75 years old with acute or convalescent COVID-19. CDR3 coding DNA: TGTGCTAGTGGTTTGTGGAATGGCCGGGACACTGAAGCTTTCTTT. Residues: CASGLWNGRDTEAFF.